This is a list of T cell receptor beta chains from one sample in a study of control samples from healthy donors and cancer patients. Clones were read by immunoSEQ multiplex PCR, and TCRdb kept only the in-frame ones, dropping some. The table shows tens of thousands of clones, with approximately 90% occurring only once. The sequenced sample consisted of blood. These receptors came from a woman in her 50s in good health. Each CDR3 is given with its conserved first and last residue. Fields, in order: CDR3 protein, V gene, J gene.

CASSEAVLNTIYF	TRBV6-1	TRBJ1-3
CSTHRAPLYNEQFF	TRBV29-1	TRBJ2-1
CASSLGGSPNTEAFF	TRBV7-9	TRBJ1-1
CASRDFLTEAFF	TRBV2	TRBJ1-1
CSASSGGYNEQFF	TRBV29-1	TRBJ2-1
CASSYQGQLNTEAFF	TRBV6-5	TRBJ1-1
CASSLDQGTQHF	TRBV5-4	TRBJ1-5
CASSDPRGAGRAPLHF	TRBV19	TRBJ1-6
CAWSVRTNEQFF	TRBV30	TRBJ2-1
CASSLTELNTEAFF	TRBV11-2	TRBJ1-1
CAWREGTGDYGYTF	TRBV30	TRBJ1-2
CASRRTGGVGGYTF	TRBV19	TRBJ1-2
CASKGDTEAFF	TRBV5-1	TRBJ1-1
CASSLAGGPTDTQYF	TRBV6-2/TRBV6-3	TRBJ2-3
CASSERLAGGPGF	TRBV2	TRBJ2-7
CASRGLDGYTF	TRBV9	TRBJ1-2
CACALQSGYTF	TRBV30	TRBJ1-2
CATSDPGTGLRGEQFF	TRBV24-1	TRBJ2-1
CASSERAGAGGYEQYF	TRBV6-1	TRBJ2-7
CASSELGHVYEQYF	TRBV6-1	TRBJ2-7
CASSYNLQGGRSGYTF	TRBV2	TRBJ1-2
CASGLSNQPQHF	TRBV12-5	TRBJ1-5
CASSSAWGGNQPQHF	TRBV7-8	TRBJ1-5
CASSTRLAGVVEQFF	TRBV9	TRBJ2-1
CASSQDHRYYEQYF	TRBV4-2	TRBJ2-7
CASSSSTGSNYGYTF	TRBV7-9	TRBJ1-2
CASRMGAGEQFF	TRBV5-4	TRBJ2-1
CASSSVYNSPLHF	TRBV5-1	TRBJ1-6
CASSLGQGNKEAFF	TRBV5-1	TRBJ1-1
CASSLAGMNTEAFF	TRBV11-2	TRBJ1-1
CASSQESAGLPYEQYF	TRBV4-1	TRBJ2-7
CAWSLVGGQETQYF	TRBV30	TRBJ2-5
CASSYSIQGADSPLHF	TRBV6-6	TRBJ1-6
CASSRGTSGRSYNEQFF	TRBV5-4	TRBJ2-1
CASVTGEFYGYTF	TRBV19	TRBJ1-2
CASSQPRPDVTNTGELFF	TRBV4-1	TRBJ2-2
CASSEVQVRPSYEQYF	TRBV6-1	TRBJ2-7
CASSLAGTEAFF	TRBV12-3/TRBV12-4	TRBJ1-1
CASSYRGYTDTQYF	TRBV7-9	TRBJ2-3
CASSPRRSDEQFF	TRBV6-2/TRBV6-3	TRBJ2-1
CASSDQGGPLTEAFF	TRBV10-2	TRBJ1-1
CASSQLDEQYF	TRBV3-1/TRBV3-2	TRBJ2-7
CASSFNRGSEQYF	TRBV12-3/TRBV12-4	TRBJ2-7
CASRPGLAISYNEQFF	TRBV5-1	TRBJ2-1
CASSKAPQGASLQSNYGYTF	TRBV21-1	TRBJ1-2
CASRQGGGAGEQYF	TRBV2	TRBJ2-7
CASSYTIGRGPGELFF	TRBV6-5	TRBJ2-2
CSVEDSTEAFF	TRBV29-1	TRBJ1-1